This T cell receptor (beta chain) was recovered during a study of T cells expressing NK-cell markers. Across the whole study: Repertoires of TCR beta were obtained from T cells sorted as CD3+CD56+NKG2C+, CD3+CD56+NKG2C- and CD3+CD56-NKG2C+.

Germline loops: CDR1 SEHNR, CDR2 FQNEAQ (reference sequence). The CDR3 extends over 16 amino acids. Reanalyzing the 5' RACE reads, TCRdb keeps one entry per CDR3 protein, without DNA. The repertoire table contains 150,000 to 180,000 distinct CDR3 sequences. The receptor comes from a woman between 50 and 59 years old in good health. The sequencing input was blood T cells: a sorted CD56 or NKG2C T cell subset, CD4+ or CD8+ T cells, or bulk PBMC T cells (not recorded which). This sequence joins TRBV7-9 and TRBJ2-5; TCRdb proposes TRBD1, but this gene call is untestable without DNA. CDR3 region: CASSQSGARYQETQYF.